This T cell receptor (beta chain) emerged from a study of blood T cell repertoires in COVID-19. Background on the study: Samples representing acute and convalescent COVID-19 were sourced from the United States, Italy and Spain. From T cells, B-cell-depleted T cells, or PBMCs came the material, which was cDNA or gDNA.

CDR3 length: 14 residues. From germline, CDR1 is SQVTM and CDR2 ANQGSEA. V lost 6 bases to trimming and J lost 6 bases; unmatched junction nucleotides: 7. How the authors handled the data: Amplified reference gene primers provided the basis for estimating nucleated cell counts. Some clones are missing from TCRdb's copy, which holds only in-frame ones; the method was immunoSEQ multiplex PCR. V, J and clone size derive from that table, while D and trimming were established from the DNA sequence. The table shows 60,000 to 70,000 clones, with roughly 85% occurring only once. The chain links TRBV29-1 to TRBJ2-1, with TRBD2 identical over 11 bases. This sequence originates from a woman between 55 and 75 years old with acute or convalescent COVID-19. The sequenced sample consisted of peripheral blood. CDR3 in amino acids: CSVETLAGGNEQFF. In DNA, the CDR3 is TGCAGCGTGGAAACCCTAGCGGGAGGCAATGAGCAGTTCTTC.